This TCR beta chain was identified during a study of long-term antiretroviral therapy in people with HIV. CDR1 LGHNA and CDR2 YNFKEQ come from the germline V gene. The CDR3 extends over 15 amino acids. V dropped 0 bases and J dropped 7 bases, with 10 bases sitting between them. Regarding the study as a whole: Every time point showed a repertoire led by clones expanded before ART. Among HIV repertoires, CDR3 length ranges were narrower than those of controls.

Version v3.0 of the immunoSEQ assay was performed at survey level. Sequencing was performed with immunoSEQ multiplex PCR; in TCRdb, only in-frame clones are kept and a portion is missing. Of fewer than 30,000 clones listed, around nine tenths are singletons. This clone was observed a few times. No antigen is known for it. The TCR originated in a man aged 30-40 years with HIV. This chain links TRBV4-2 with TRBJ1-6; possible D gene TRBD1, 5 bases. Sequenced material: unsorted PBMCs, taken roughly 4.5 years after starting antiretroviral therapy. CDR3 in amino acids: CASSQEPRQNSPLHF. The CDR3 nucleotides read TGTGCCAGCAGCCAAGAACCGCGACAGAATTCACCCCTCCACTTT.